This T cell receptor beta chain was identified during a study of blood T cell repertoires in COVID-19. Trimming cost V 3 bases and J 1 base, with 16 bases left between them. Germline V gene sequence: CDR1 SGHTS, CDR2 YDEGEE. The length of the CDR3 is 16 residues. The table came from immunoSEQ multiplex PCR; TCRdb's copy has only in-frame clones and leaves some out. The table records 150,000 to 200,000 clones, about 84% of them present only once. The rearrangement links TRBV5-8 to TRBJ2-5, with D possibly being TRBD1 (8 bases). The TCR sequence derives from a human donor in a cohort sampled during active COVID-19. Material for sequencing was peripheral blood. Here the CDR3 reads CASSSGQGLSQETQYF. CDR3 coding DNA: TGTGCCAGCAGCTCCGGACAGGGACTATCCCAAGAGACCCAGTACTTC.